A single sample gave rise to the 29 T cell receptor beta chains below, sequenced in a study of blood T cell repertoires in COVID-19. Generated by immunoSEQ multiplex PCR, the TCRdb table keeps only in-frame clones and is missing some. The sample includes under 300,000 clones, around 84% of them seen just once. The sequenced material came from PBMCs or T cells enriched from blood (not recorded which). Receptor source: a woman between 45 and 60 years old who had been exposed to COVID-19.

The chain recombines TRBV7-9 with TRBJ1-2; 8 bases agree with TRBD1. The germline V gene encodes CDR1 SEHNR and CDR2 FQNEAQ (reference sequence). Trimming removed 5 bases from V and 4 bases from J; junction bases left unmatched: 9. This CDR3 contains 15 residues. CDR3 protein: CASSPTGQAPYGYTF. In DNA, the CDR3 is TGTGCCAGCAGCCCCACGGGACAGGCCCCCTATGGCTACACCTTC.

This clone showed up just a few times. This sequence joins TRBV5-1 and TRBJ1-1; 8 positions agree with TRBD1. The germline V gene has CDR1 SGHRS and CDR2 YFSETQ. Unmatched junction bases numbered 12, after V lost 4 bases and J lost 1 base. This CDR3 is 17 amino acids long. CDR3 DNA sequence: TGCGCCAGCAGCCTGAAGACCGGGACAGGTGGGAACACTGAAGCTTTCTTT. Amino acid sequence: CASSLKTGTGGNTEAFF.

The genes are TRBV6-1 and TRBJ2-3; 10 bases map to TRBD2. The CDR3 spans 16 residues. Per the germline V gene, CDR1 is MNHNS and CDR2 is SASEGT. Losses at the gene ends were 4 bases for V and 5 bases for J; bases not matched to a gene: 9. CDR3 coding DNA: TGTGCCAGCAGTGTGGTATGGAGCGGGGGGGGAGATACGCAGTATTTT. Translated, it gives CASSVVWSGGGDTQYF.

This rearrangement joins TRBV7-2 to TRBJ2-1; TRBD2 agrees at 14 bases. The CDR3 runs to 14 residues. CDR1 is SGHTA, CDR2 FQGNSA, per germline. J lost 15 bases, V lost 5 bases, and 9 bases had no gene match. CDR3 coding DNA: TGTGCCAGCAGCCCACGGACTAGCGGGGGGTTCGGGTTCTTC. Amino acids: CASSPRTSGGFGFF.

The V and J genes are TRBV30 and TRBJ1-6, with D unresolved. Deletions cut 1 base from V and 5 bases from J, with 9 bases between. The CDR3 has 14 amino acids. Germline V gene data show CDR1 as GTSNPN and CDR2 as SVGIG (reference sequence). The CDR3: CAWSGGANNSPLHF. The CDR3 DNA reads as TGTGCCTGGAGTGGGGGAGCTAATAATTCACCCCTCCACTTT.

V is TRBV5-1 and J is TRBJ1-1, with TRBD1 matching 7 bases. Germline values: CDR1 SGHRS, CDR2 YFSETQ. Germline trimming cut 4 bases from V and 5 bases from J; bases unmatched to any gene: 11. This CDR3 contains 15 residues. The CDR3, as DNA: TGCGCCAGCAGCCCCGGAGGGGGCGCGGGAACTGAAGCTTTCTTT. Its translation: CASSPGGGAGTEAFF.

This chain connects TRBV7-8 to TRBJ2-1, with 11 bases aligning to TRBD2. The trim removed 1 base at V and 7 bases at J, leaving 6 bases unmatched. This CDR3 is 16 amino acids long. Germline V lookup: CDR1 SGHVS, CDR2 FQNEAQ. The CDR3 region has the DNA TGTGCCAGCAGCTTAGAATTAGCTAGCGGGGGGAATGAGCAGTTCTTC. Its protein product is CASSLELASGGNEQFF.

This rearrangement joins TRBV7-8 to TRBJ1-6; 8 bases match TRBD1. V shed 6 bases and J 10 bases; nucleotides not matched to a gene: 20. The CDR3 extends over 18 amino acids. Germline V CDR1 and CDR2: SGHVS, FQNEAQ. The DNA of the CDR3 is TGTGCCAGCAGGGGGGGGAGGACAGGGAGGCGGTTTGGATCACCCCTCCACTTT. It yields the protein CASRGGRTGRRFGSPLHF.

V gene TRBV29-1 combines with J gene TRBJ2-3; TRBD1 agrees at 7 bases. Trimming cost V 5 bases and J 3 bases; bases outside gene matches: 2. The germline V gene encodes CDR1 SQVTM and CDR2 ANQGSEA. This CDR3 contains 12 residues. The chain's CDR3 is CSVTGVTDTQYF. For the CDR3, the DNA is TGCAGCGTTACAGGGGTTACAGATACGCAGTATTTT.

CDR3 in amino acids: CASSLGAQQGNTEAFF. CDR3 sequence (DNA): TGTGCCAGCAGCTTAGGGGCCCAACAGGGGAACACTGAAGCTTTCTTT. The chain links TRBV11-2 to TRBJ1-1, with D maybe TRBD1 (6 bases). V lost 1 base and J lost 1, with 13 bases in between. CDR1 SGHAT and CDR2 FQNNGV come from the germline V gene. The length of the CDR3 is 16 residues.

The chain joins TRBV5-1 to TRBJ2-1, with 9 bases matching TRBD2. Unmatched junction bases numbered 5, after V lost 0 bases and J lost 7 bases. The CDR3 sequence is 15 residues long. From germline, CDR1 is SGHRS and CDR2 YFSETQ. The chain's CDR3 is CASSLGGLAGNEQFF. The CDR3 nucleotides are TGCGCCAGCAGCTTGGGGGGACTAGCAGGAAATGAGCAGTTCTTC. Together with reference TRBV5-1 and TRBJ2-1, the CDR3 gives the full variable domain: KAGVTQTPRYLIKTRGQQVTLSCSPISGHRSVSWYQQTPGQGLQFLFEYFSETQRNKGNFPGRFSGRQFSNSRSEMNVSTLELGDSALYLCASSLGGLAGNEQFFGPGTRLTVL.

The V call is TRBV28, the J call TRBJ1-2, with TRBD1 as a possible D gene (6 bases). Germline loops: CDR1 MDHEN, CDR2 SYDVKM. The ends were cut back, 6 bases at V and 7 bases at J, with 12 bases in the middle. This CDR3 region has 12 residues. The DNA of the CDR3 is TGTGCCAGCAGACGGGGGGCGCTTGGCTACACCTTC. Protein: CASRRGALGYTF.

The chain is built from TRBV18 and TRBJ2-1; a weak D match, TRBD1 (6 bases). The CDR3 is 17 amino acids. V lost 1 base and J 0 bases, leaving 13 bases between the germline ends. CDR1 KGHSH and CDR2 LQKENI come from the germline V gene. The CDR3 here is CASSPRPGTSSYNEQFF. The CDR3 DNA reads as TGTGCCAGCTCACCACGGCCGGGGACAAGCTCCTACAATGAGCAGTTCTTC.

This chain connects TRBV7-9 to TRBJ1-2; weak D call: TRBD1 (5 bases). There are 16 residues in the CDR3. Germline CDR1 is SEHNR and CDR2 is FQNEAQ (reference sequence). Trimming cost V 4 bases and J 2 bases, with 17 bases left between them. The CDR3 spells CASSSLSDSYNYGYTF. Written as DNA, the CDR3 is TGTGCCAGCAGCTCCCTATCCGACAGTTACAACTATGGCTACACCTTC.

This clone was detected only a few times. This chain connects TRBV2 to TRBJ2-1; 8 nucleotides match TRBD2. CDR1 and CDR2 from the germline V gene are SNHLY and FYNNEI. This CDR3 spans 17 amino acids. V was pared by 2 bases and J by 0 bases, with 6 bases of the junction left unmatched. This chain's CDR3 is CASSEFGGGPSYNEQFF. CDR3 in DNA: TGTGCCAGCAGTGAATTTGGCGGGGGGCCCTCCTACAATGAGCAGTTCTTC.

This clone was found once. The chain combines TRBV29-1 with TRBJ1-2, with D possibly being TRBD1 (5 bases). Germline V gene data show CDR1 as SQVTM and CDR2 as ANQGSEA. V dropped 6 bases and J dropped 0 bases, with 8 bases sitting between them. CDR3 length equals 12 residues. CDR3 DNA sequence: TGCAGCGTCACGACAGCTAACTATGGCTACACCTTC. Protein sequence: CSVTTANYGYTF. Complete variable domain (other parts from reference TRBV29-1 and TRBJ1-2): SAVISQKPSRDICQRGTSLTIQCQVDSQVTMMFWYRQQPGQSLTLIATANQGSEATYESGFVIDKFPISRPNLTFSTLTVSNMSPEDSSIYLCSVTTANYGYTFGSGTRLTVV.

CDR3 bases: TGTGCCAGCAGTTTCGGACAGTACGAGCAGTACTTC. Its translation is CASSFGQYEQYF. The rearrangement uses TRBV6-2 or TRBV6-3 and TRBJ2-7; perhaps TRBD1 as D (6 bases). The length of the CDR3 is 12 residues. CDR1 is MNHEY and CDR2 is SVGEGT in the germline V gene. Between the trimmed V and J ends, which lost 4 bases and 4 bases, there was a span of 8 bases.

The rearrangement joins TRBV2 to TRBJ1-1, with 8 bases identical to TRBD1. Losses at the gene ends were 7 bases for V and 9 bases for J; bases not matched to a gene: 7. This CDR3 spans 12 amino acids. Germline-derived CDR1 and CDR2 are SNHLY and FYNNEI. The CDR3 sequence: CASTQGARQAFF. CDR3 DNA: TGTGCCAGCACCCAGGGGGCGCGTCAAGCTTTCTTT.

This clone was detected a few times. V usage is TRBV3-1 (or the pseudogene TRBV3-2) and J usage is TRBJ2-1, with D uncertain. Germline CDR1 and CDR2: LGHDT and YNNKEL (reference sequence). This CDR3 has 12 amino acids. V was pared by 1 base and J by 12 bases, with 10 bases between. The DNA of the CDR3 is TGTGCCAGCAGCCAAGTAAACACGGGGCAGTTCTTC. This codes for CASSQVNTGQFF.

The chain links TRBV13 to TRBJ2-1; D not certain. V gave up 0 bases and J gave up 4 bases, with 10 bases separating them. This CDR3 comprises 15 residues. CDR1 is PRHDT, CDR2 FYEKMQ, per germline (reference sequence). The CDR3 region has the DNA TGTGCCAGCAGCTTAGGCCCGTGGGCGTACAATGAGCAGTTCTTC. Protein sequence: CASSLGPWAYNEQFF.

Notes on this clone: The junction departs from the called germline gene at one end, perhaps through a read error. The J gene is TRBJ1-2, the V gene TRBV6-1, with a possible D match to TRBD1 (5 bases). The CDR3 loop spans 10 amino acids. Germline CDR1 MNHNS, CDR2 SASEGT. The CDR3 DNA reads TGTGCCAGCAGTGAAGGGACACACTGCTTC. It is translated as CASSEGTHCF.

The rearrangement links TRBV27 to TRBJ2-7, with unresolved D. This CDR3 has 14 residues. V was pared by 5 bases and J by 2 bases, with 13 bases between. Germline CDR1 and CDR2: MNHEY and SMNVEV (reference sequence). As DNA, the CDR3 is TGTGCCAGCAGTCCGCTGGGCCTCCCCTACGAGCAGTACTTC. Its protein product is CASSPLGLPYEQYF.

The CDR3 DNA reads as TGTGCCAGCACCCCGGGGGGGGCGAAGTCACCCCTCCACTTT. Translation: CASTPGGAKSPLHF. The chain couples TRBV6-5 to TRBJ1-6; the D gene is possibly TRBD1 (6 bases). Trimming pared 7 bases from V and 10 bases from J, leaving 17 bases between. CDR3 length equals 14 residues. CDR1 and CDR2 from the germline V gene are MNHEY and SVGAGI.

As DNA, the CDR3 is TGTGCCAGCAGAGGACTAGCCGGGGAGCTGTTTTTT. Residues: CASRGLAGELFF. This chain links TRBV6-5 with TRBJ2-2; 7 nucleotides align to TRBD2. The CDR3 has 12 residues. CDR1 MNHEY and CDR2 SVGAGI come from the germline V gene. V lost 6 bases and J lost 6; bases outside the gene matches: 1.

The rearrangement uses TRBV5-1 and TRBJ2-2; TRBD2 agrees at 9 bases. CDR1 is SGHRS, CDR2 YFSETQ, per germline. J gave up 5 bases and V 0 bases, and 8 bases lay outside the gene matches. The CDR3 length is 17 residues. CDR3 sequence (DNA): TGCGCCAGCAGCTTGGCTGGTAGCGGGGGCCCGACCGGGGAGCTGTTTTTT. Protein product: CASSLAGSGGPTGELFF.

The rearrangement uses TRBV3-1 (or the pseudogene TRBV3-2) and TRBJ1-1; tentatively, D is TRBD1 (6 bases). The V gene's germline CDR1 is LGHDT and CDR2 YNNKEL (reference sequence). V shed 1 base and J shed 6 bases, with 9 bases lying between them. This CDR3 is 13 amino acids long. In nucleotides, the CDR3 is TGTGCCAGCAGCCAAGTTGGGGGCGCTGAAGCTTTCTTT. It yields the protein CASSQVGGAEAFF.

In its sample, this clone was seen many times. The V and J genes are TRBV2 and TRBJ1-1, with D possibly matching TRBD1 (5 bases). V was trimmed by 7 bases and J by 5 bases, leaving 23 bases between them. This CDR3 spans 16 amino acids. The V gene's germline CDR1 is SNHLY and CDR2 FYNNEI. CDR3 coding DNA: TGTGCCAGCACCCGGCGTATGGGGGGAGGAGGGACTGAAGCTTTCTTT. It translates to CASTRRMGGGGTEAFF.

There are a few counts of this clone. The rearrangement uses TRBV30 and TRBJ2-3, with D possibly matching TRBD2 (5 bases). The CDR3 covers 14 residues. Germline CDR1 is GTSNPN and CDR2 is SVGIG (reference sequence). Trimming took 5 bases from V and 0 from J, leaving 12 bases between them. The CDR3, as DNA: TGTGCCTGGGCGGGCGGGTATAGCACAGATACGCAGTATTTT. This encodes CAWAGGYSTDTQYF.

V is TRBV7-2 and J is TRBJ1-2; no clear D gene. The germline V and J ends were trimmed by 5 bases and 0 bases, with 10 bases remaining between them. This CDR3 comprises 14 residues. The germline gives CDR1 SGHTA, CDR2 FQGNSA. This chain's CDR3 is CASSPTVANYGYTF. Written as DNA, the CDR3 is TGTGCCAGCAGCCCCACGGTAGCTAACTATGGCTACACCTTC.